This TCR beta chain was captured in a study of blood T cell repertoires in COVID-19 (TCRdb year 2020). Regarding the research as a whole: Samples from collaborators originated in the United States, Italy and Spain and spanned both the acute and convalescent phases of COVID-19. The dataset comprised deeply sampled blood TCRbeta repertoires from subjects exposed to, actively infected with, or recovered from COVID-19. The repertoires were made available in a free public database intended to serve as a resource for research on the immune response to SARS-CoV-2. A de-identified subject ID, COVID-19 status, age in years and sex were almost always included in the sample metadata. Where available, HLA class I and class II types were obtained from metadata supplied by the sample provider rather than from assay-based typing. The samples were drawn from two sources: the first 160 participants of the ongoing ImmuneRACE study, and 1,200 or so subjects contributed by 6 global collaborators. The prospective study material was composed of cDNA or gDNA derived from T cells, B-cell-depleted T cells, or PBMCs.

Collaborating institutions collected whole blood in K2EDTA tubes following their own protocols. For TCRbeta analysis, collaborators shipped samples in one of three forms: frozen whole blood, isolated PBMCs, or DNA extracted from either of those sample types. TCRbeta CDR3 regions were amplified from genomic DNA using the immunoSEQ Assay, a bias-controlled multiplex PCR. The paper's data handling went like this. The number of nucleated cells in each sample was estimated by amplification of reference gene primers within the assay. To quantify the absolute abundance of each unique TCRbeta CDR3 rearrangement, sequence reads were collapsed and filtered. For each sample, productive Simpson clonality was calculated by taking the square root of Simpson's diversity index across productive rearrangements. TCRdb took over this immuneACCESS table, retaining in-frame rearrangements with V and J assigned. Such tables are incomplete; in checked studies, under half of the missing clones stem from an unresolved V gene, and the remainder is unexplained. That table furnishes V, J and clone size, whereas the DNA furnished D and trimming. Here the sample has around 190,000 clones; roughly 85% occur a single time. Over 7% of the sample goes to the ten largest clones.

What the research found in general, with its limitations: How much clinical and demographic metadata was included differed by source and by participant, and the metadata was provided uncurated.

To note about this clone: The antigen it recognizes is unknown. The record has no base qualities; no much larger clone is one base away.

The CDR3 contains 15 residues, cysteine and phenylalanine counted. Only the CDR3 region is kept as DNA, spanning 45 bases read in frame from base 1. CDR1 and CDR2, per the germline V gene, are MNHEY and SVGAGI. Deletion took 6 bases off V and 3 bases off J, with a span of 17 bases between the germline ends. This clonotype was sampled from a man in his fifties with active or convalescent COVID-19. The sequencing sample was made of peripheral blood. Here the chain combines TRBV6-5 and TRBJ1-1; TRBD1 is perhaps the D gene, given 6 matching bases. The CDR3 protein: CASRYQRGFDTEAFF. The DNA sequence is as follows: TGTGCCAGCAGGTACCAGAGGGGGTTTGACACTGAAGCTTTCTTT.